The entry that follows covers one T cell receptor beta chain sequence. MiXCR was run by TCRdb on the 5' RACE reads, yielding one entry per CDR3 protein. The table has over 300,000 distinct CDR3 sequences, 20% to 25% seen once. The entry originates in a study of T-cell memory formation after mild COVID-19. Trimming took off 4 bases at V and 7 bases at J, with 14 bases between the two ends. CDR3 size: 14 residues. The chain employs TRBV12-3 or TRBV12-4 and TRBJ2-1; perhaps TRBD2 as D (5 bases). The sequence came from a young man who had mild COVID-19 (a few samples of this study predate the infection). Cell type and time point are not known. Sequencing was performed on PBMCs or a T cell subset sorted from them (not recorded which). CDR3 residues: CASSSRYPGNEQFF. CDR3 nucleotide sequence: TGTGCCAGCAGTTCAAGGTACCCGGGGAATGAGCAGTTCTTC.